One sample yielded the 11 T cell receptor beta chains listed below, sequenced in a study of blood T cell repertoires in COVID-19 (dated by TCRdb to 2020 to 2022). Libraries were prepared through the immunoSEQ multiplex PCR assay. What TCRdb holds here is the immuneACCESS table cut down to in-frame rearrangements. Part of the clones is not present; checked against another copy, under half of the missing clones reflect an unresolved V gene, and the others are unexplained. The sample contains 400,000 to 450,000 clones, 80% to 90% of them found a single time. Clones ranked in the top ten supply 1% to 1.3% of the sample. Sequenced material: PBMCs or T cells enriched from blood (not recorded which). These receptors were collected from a man younger than 45 who had recovered from COVID-19.

The chain is built from TRBV28 and TRBJ2-5; TRBD2 matches 7 bases. J lost 2 bases, V lost 3 bases, and 6 bases had no gene match. The CDR3 is 15 residues long. Germline CDR1 is MDHEN and CDR2 is SYDVKM. CDR3 sequence reads: CASSFPSGHQETQYF. The DNA of the CDR3 is TGTGCCAGCAGTTTCCCTAGCGGCCATCAAGAGACCCAGTACTTC.

This clone occurred once. V usage is TRBV21-1 and J usage is TRBJ1-4; TRBD1 is the table's D call, not checked against the DNA. TRBV21-1 is shown as a pseudogene. This CDR3 region has 15 residues. CDR3 sequence (DNA): TGTGCCAGCAGCATAGGGGACAGGGGGCGAGAAAAACTGTTTTTT. As protein: CASSIGDRGREKLFF.

The count of this clone is one. The J gene is TRBJ1-2, the V gene TRBV28; 9 bases align to TRBD1. The CDR3 length is 15 residues. CDR1 and CDR2 from the germline V gene are MDHEN and SYDVKM. J was trimmed by 5 bases and V by 6 bases; bases with no gene match: 10. CDR3 protein: CASSPGTGPIYGYTF. CDR3 coding DNA: TGTGCCAGCAGCCCGGGGACAGGGCCTATATATGGCTACACCTTC.

As for this clone: Other DNA sequences in the sample encode the same CDR3. CDR3 sequence reads: CASSPGDSNQPQHF. The DNA for the CDR3 is TGCGCCAGCTCCCCAGGGGATAGCAATCAGCCCCAGCATTTT. The chain is built from TRBV5-1 and TRBJ1-5; D possibly corresponds to TRBD1 (6 bases). Germline assignment: CDR1 SGHRS and CDR2 YFSETQ. This CDR3 has 14 residues. V was clipped by 7 bases and J by 0 bases, with 11 bases between them.

J is TRBJ1-3 and V is TRBV14, with 7 bases aligning to TRBD1. The CDR3 is 16 amino acids. Germline trimming cut 4 bases from V and 0 bases from J; bases unmatched to any gene: 6. Germline CDR1 and CDR2: SGHDN and FVKESK. The CDR3 DNA reads as TGTGCCAGCAGCCCCTGGGGACAGCCCTCTGGAAACACCATATATTTT. It translates to CASSPWGQPSGNTIYF. Combining the CDR3 with reference TRBV14 and TRBJ1-3 gives the whole variable domain EAGVTQFPSHSVIEKGQTVTLRCDPISGHDNLYWYRRVMGKEIKFLLHFVKESKQDESGMPNNRFLAERTGGTYSTLKVQPAELEDSGVYFCASSPWGQPSGNTIYFGEGSWLTVV.

The CDR3 DNA sequence: TGTGCCAGCAGTCCTCCGAGAAGACTCCGGAACACTGAAGCTTTCTTT. This sequence encodes CASSPPRRLRNTEAFF. The V gene is TRBV28, the J gene TRBJ1-1; D gene unclear. Per the germline V gene, CDR1 is MDHEN and CDR2 is SYDVKM. V dropped 5 bases and J dropped 1 base, with 17 bases sitting between them. The CDR3 covers 16 residues.

Comment on this clone: A much larger clone differs from this one at a single base, so this may be a read error. Distinct nucleotide sequences in the sample also encode this CDR3. DNA of the CDR3: TGTGCCAGCAGCTACTCGGCGGGGAACACCATATATTTT. Protein: CASSYSAGNTIYF. The chain recombines TRBV6-5 with TRBJ1-3; D is undetermined. Germline V gene lookup returns CDR1 MNHEY and CDR2 SVGAGI. This CDR3 region has 13 residues.

V and J are TRBV12-3 or TRBV12-4 and TRBJ2-7, with a tentative D call TRBD2 (6 bases). The CDR3 length is 13 residues. Trimming removed 3 bases at V and 8 bases at J, with 14 bases between. The CDR3 protein is CASSFAGSLQQYF. DNA of the CDR3: TGTGCCAGCAGTTTTGCCGGGAGTCTCCAGCAGTACTTC.

This clone was seen a handful of times. The chain has TRBV5-6 and TRBJ1-1, with a tentative D call TRBD1 (6 bases). The CDR3 runs to 14 residues. CDR1 and CDR2 (germline): SGHDT, YYEEEE. Trimming took off 3 bases at V and 3 bases at J, with 12 bases between the two ends. The DNA of the CDR3 is TGTGCCAGCAGCTCGACAGGTGGAGACACTGAAGCTTTCTTT. Residues: CASSSTGGDTEAFF.

This chain connects TRBV3-1 (or the pseudogene TRBV3-2) to TRBJ2-1, with 9 bases lining up with TRBD2. This CDR3 region has 11 residues. The germline V gene encodes CDR1 LGHDT and CDR2 YNNKEL (reference sequence). The trim removed 6 bases at V and 9 bases at J, leaving 0 bases unmatched. The CDR3 is CASSSGSEQFF. CDR3 nucleotide sequence: TGTGCCAGCAGTAGCGGGAGTGAGCAGTTCTTC.

The chain has TRBV28 and TRBJ1-5; D unresolved. Trimming removed 5 bases from V and 7 bases from J, with 9 bases in between. Germline V CDR1 and CDR2: MDHEN, SYDVKM. This CDR3 comprises 12 residues. The CDR3 region is CASSPRGQPQHF. CDR3 nucleotide sequence: TGTGCCAGCAGTCCCCGGGGACAGCCCCAGCATTTT.